This TCR beta chain was captured by sequencing in a study of blood T cell repertoires in COVID-19. Study information: COVID-19 samples, acute and convalescent, were from the United States, Italy and Spain.

This CDR3 has 14 amino acids. The V gene lost 4 bases and the J gene lost 2 bases, with 14 bases spanning the gap. The germline V gene encodes CDR1 SQVTM and CDR2 ANQGSEA. In the authors' workflow: Reference gene primer amplification yielded estimated nucleated cell counts. Measured with immunoSEQ multiplex PCR; TCRdb has only the in-frame clones, and not every one. V, J and clone size are taken as reported in that table, and D and trimming were inferred from the DNA itself. The sample includes approximately 140,000 clones, approximately 81% seen only once; the top ten take 5% to 6%. Participant-given clinical history determined each cohort assignment.

The sequenced material came from PBMCs or T cells enriched from blood (not recorded which). This TCR came from a middle-aged man with acute COVID-19. V usage is TRBV29-1 and J usage is TRBJ1-1; D unclear. The chain's CDR3 is CSVVAVEANTEAFF. For the CDR3, the DNA is TGCAGCGTTGTGGCAGTGGAGGCAAACACTGAAGCTTTCTTT.